Sequencing of this TCR beta chain was carried out in a study of Ad26.COV2.S vaccination and SARS-CoV-2 variants. On the study more broadly: Enrolled in COV1001, the donor was in the Ad26.COV2.S trial arm, which received the vaccine. The vaccine Ad26.COV2.S was put into the muscle once, or twice with 56 days between.

Some clones are missing from TCRdb's copy, which holds only in-frame ones; the method was immunoSEQ multiplex PCR. The table includes around 450,000 clones, roughly nine tenths detected once. Treatment denoted: around 19 received Ad26.COV2.S at low or high dose, single or two shots; about five received placebo; per-sample allocation not given. Vaccine and placebo recipients were sampled on day 63 after the first injection. The administered vaccine (an Ad26 vector) expressed Wuhan-strain SARS-CoV-2 spike. Germline CDR1 reads SEHNR; CDR2 reads FQNEAQ (reference sequence). The trim removed 0 bases at V and 5 bases at J, leaving 0 bases unmatched. This CDR3 is built from 15 residues. Findings and limits, study-wide: The breadth of spike-specific CD8+ and CD4+ T cell responses after vaccination was reportedly substantial.

Regarding this clone: Its cognate antigen is unknown.

The chain employs TRBV7-9 and TRBJ2-1, with 11 positions matching TRBD2. The source is a person between 18 and 65 years old who received the Ad26.COV2.S COVID-19 vaccine or a placebo. Sequences were derived from peripheral blood, sampled in a trial of Ad26.COV2.S vaccine versus placebo. For the CDR3, the DNA is TGTGCCAGCAGCTTAGCACTAGCGGGAGACAATGAGCAGTTCTTC. Translated: CASSLALAGDNEQFF.